This T cell receptor beta chain originates from a study of T cell repertoires in cytomegalovirus infection. Study-wide background: CMV epitopes, recently identified HLA-C-restricted and well-studied HLA-B-restricted, were used. CMV infection and matching HLA type were both indicated by public TCR beta signatures. The study's findings and limits: CMV carriers with the relevant HLA were identified by cumulative public TCR beta family frequency. The response measured ex vivo was dominated by TCR beta clonotypes (HLA-C-restricted and CMV-specific).

At least ten counts were recorded for this clonotype. The antigen is undetermined. The ends were cut back, 1 base at V and 5 bases at J, with 11 bases in the middle. Germline V lookup: CDR1 SGHVS, CDR2 FNYEAQ. The CDR3 spans 15 residues. TCRdb ran MiXCR on the reads and lists one entry per CDR3 protein. The table shows about 830,000 distinct CDR3 sequences, with approximately 32% occurring only once. Here the sequenced sample was cultured CD8+ T cells from PBMCs, taken from culture after CMV antigen stimulation. This chain connects TRBV7-6 to TRBJ1-4; D gene unclear. The TCR was taken from a human donor in good health (CMV status not recorded). Some clones in this sample may be carry-over from other donors' samples. CDR3 nucleotide sequence: TGTGCCAGCAGCTTAGTGTCTCCCGAGAATGAAAAACTGTTTTTT. This encodes CASSLVSPENEKLFF. The entire variable domain, with the rest obtained from reference TRBV7-6 and TRBJ1-4, is as follows: GAGVSQSPRYKVTKRGQDVALRCDPISGHVSLYWYRQALGQGPEFLTYFNYEAQQDKSGLPNDRFSAERPEGSISTLTIQRTEQRDSAMYRCASSLVSPENEKLFFGSGTQLSVL.